The 3 T cell receptor beta chains reported below all come from one sample, sequenced in a study of metastatic and nonmetastatic thyroid tumors. TCRdb reassembled clones from the PCR reads with MiXCR. In the table there are around 20,000 clones, 20% of which are singletons. Treatment of any kind had been given to no patient before thyroid surgery. The sample consisted of blood. These receptors were taken from a female donor with papillary thyroid cancer or a benign thyroid nodule (not recorded which). Some clones in this sample may be carry-over from other donors' samples.

This clone was seen ten or more times. This rearrangement joins TRBV4-2 to TRBJ2-1; D call uncertain. The length of the CDR3 is 14 residues. Trimming pared 0 bases from V and 10 bases from J, leaving 13 bases between. The germline V gene has CDR1 LGHNA and CDR2 YNFKEQ. The CDR3 bases are TGTGCCAGCAGCCAAGAGTACCTACCAATGGAGCAGTTCTTC. Its translation: CASSQEYLPMEQFF.

The chain uses TRBV27 and TRBJ1-1; TRBD1 aligns across 7 bases. The J segment lost 1 base and the V segment lost 1 base, leaving 12 bases of the junction unmatched. Per germline, CDR1 MNHEY and CDR2 SMNVEV (reference sequence). This CDR3 contains 18 residues. The CDR3 DNA sequence: TGTGCCAGCAGTTTATATGAAAGGGGGCGAAGCACGAACACTGAAGCTTTCTTT. This sequence encodes CASSLYERGRSTNTEAFF.

This clone was seen repeatedly, ten times or more. The chain has TRBV20-1 and TRBJ2-2; D tentatively reads TRBD1 or TRBD2 (5 bases each). Germline-derived CDR1 and CDR2 are DFQATT and SNEGSKA (reference sequence). Trimming removed 3 bases at V and 3 bases at J, with 14 bases between. The CDR3 is 15 residues long. The CDR3 DNA sequence: TGCAGTGCTAGTAACAGTATGGGGGACACCGGGGAGCTGTTTTTT. This gives the protein CSASNSMGDTGELFF.